The table lists the clone carrying this T cell receptor beta chain with a few counts. Its antigen is unidentified. Trimming took off 1 base at V and 4 bases at J, with 10 bases between the two ends. This CDR3 contains 15 residues. Germline V gives CDR1 ENHRY, CDR2 SYGVKD. This sample was included in a study of T cells in narcolepsy. Method: immunoSEQ multiplex PCR; TCRdb's copy keeps in-frame clones and lacks some. The data show approximately 30,000 clones, with approximately 86% seen just once and 1% to 1.3% held by the top ten. Study-wide findings and caveats: Healthy controls reportedly lacked the autoreactive clonotypes serially found in patients' blood.

The J gene is TRBJ1-4, the V gene TRBV10-3; the D is unclear. Sequenced: CD45RA- memory CD4+ T cells from PBMCs. The clonotype originates from a human donor with narcolepsy. In DNA form, the CDR3 reads TGTGCCATCAGTGAGTTATTGGGCGGTAATGAAAAACTGTTTTTT. Translated, it gives CAISELLGGNEKLFF.